Many counts were recorded for the clone carrying this TCR beta chain. Its antigen is undetermined. A junction end diverges from the germline sequence, so it may reflect a read error. The data were taken from a study of blood T cells in healthy people across ages. Study results and limitations: Whereas aged donors had fewer naive CD4+ cells, long-lived donors had more of them and higher diversity.

The CDR3 has 15 residues. Germline V gene data show CDR1 as MGHRA and CDR2 as YSYEKL. Together with a sample-barcoded 5' primer, a J-beta primer mix was included in a second PCR lasting roughly 6 to 12 cycles. MiXCR, run by TCRdb on the 5' RACE reads, gives a single entry per CDR3 protein. Of some 1,000,000 distinct CDR3 sequences listed, around 25% are singletons. The same sample was also studied in work on T cells of mothers and their children. Per that study: Normalized overlap was always slightly, never significantly, higher in related than unrelated mother-child pairs.

Specimen: blood. The origin of this receptor is a girl aged 2 to 9 in good health. The chain carries TRBV4-1 and TRBJ2-1; weak D call: TRBD1 (5 bases). DNA of the CDR3: TGTGCCAGCAGCCAAGGGGCCGGCTCCTACAATGAGCAGTTCTTC. Translated, it gives CASSQGAGSYNEQFF.